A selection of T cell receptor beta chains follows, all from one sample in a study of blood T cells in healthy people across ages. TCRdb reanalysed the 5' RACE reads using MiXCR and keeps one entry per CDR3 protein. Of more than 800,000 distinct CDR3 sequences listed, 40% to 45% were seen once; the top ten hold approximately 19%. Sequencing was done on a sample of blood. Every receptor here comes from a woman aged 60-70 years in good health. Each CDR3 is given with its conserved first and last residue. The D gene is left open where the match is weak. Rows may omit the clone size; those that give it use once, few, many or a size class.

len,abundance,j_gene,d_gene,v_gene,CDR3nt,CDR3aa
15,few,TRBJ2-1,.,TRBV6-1,TGTGCCAGCAGTGGTCTAGCTAATCATCGGAATGAGCAGTTCTTC,CASSGLANHRNEQFF
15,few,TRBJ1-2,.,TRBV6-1,TGTGCCAGCAGTGAAGTCGGGGGACAAGCATATGGCTACACCTTC,CASSEVGGQAYGYTF
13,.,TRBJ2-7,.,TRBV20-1,TGCAGTGTACAGTCCAGCGGGTTCTACGAGCAGTACTTC,CSVQSSGFYEQYF
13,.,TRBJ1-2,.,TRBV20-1,TGCAGTGCTCGAGGAGATGTGGACTATGGCTACACCTTC,CSARGDVDYGYTF
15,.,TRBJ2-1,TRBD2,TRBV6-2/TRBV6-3,TGTGCCAGCAAAGGACTAGCGGGAGTCTTCAATGAGCAGTTCTTC,CASKGLAGVFNEQFF
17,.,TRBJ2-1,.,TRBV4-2,TGTGCCAGCAGCCAAGAGTTCGGACCACCCTTATACAATGAGCAGTTCTTC,CASSQEFGPPLYNEQFF
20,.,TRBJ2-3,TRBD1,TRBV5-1,TGCGCCAGCAGCCCGTACCAGGGGGCCGGGCGGAGCATAGGCACAGATACGCAGTATTTT,CASSPYQGAGRSIGTDTQYF
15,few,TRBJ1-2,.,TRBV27,TGTGCCAGCACCGAGGTGGGGGGGGCCGACTATGGCTACACCTTC,CASTEVGGADYGYTF
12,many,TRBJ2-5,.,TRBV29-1,TGCAGCGTTGTGCGGGATCTGGAGACCCAGTACTTC,CSVVRDLETQYF
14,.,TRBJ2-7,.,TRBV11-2,TGTGCCAGCAGCTTATTTATAGCGGCCTACGAGCAGTACTTC,CASSLFIAAYEQYF
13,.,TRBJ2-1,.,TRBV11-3,TGTGCCAGCAGCCCGGCGGAATCTTGGGAGCAGTTCTTC,CASSPAESWEQFF
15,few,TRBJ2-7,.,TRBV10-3,TGTGCCATCAGTGAGTCGGTCAGGGGCAAATACGAGCAGTACTTC,CAISESVRGKYEQYF
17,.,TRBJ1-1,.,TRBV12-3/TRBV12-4,TGTGCCAGCAGTTTAGCGCGGGGGGCAGGCATGAACACTGAAGCTTTCTTT,CASSLARGAGMNTEAFF